Ten or more counts support the clone carrying this TCR beta chain. The antigen is undetermined. CDR3 size: 15 residues. The V gene end was trimmed by 4 bases and the J gene end by 5 bases; junction bases not matched to a gene: 4. The germline gives CDR1 LGHNA, CDR2 YNFKEQ. MiXCR, applied by TCRdb to the 5' RACE reads, yields one record per CDR3 protein. Of about 340,000 distinct CDR3 sequences in the sample, around 3.9% are singletons; the top ten hold 20% to 25%. The data originate from a study of T cells after yellow fever vaccination. About the study: Fractions of low cell number were prepared using SMART-Seq v4 Ultra Low Input.

Findings and caveats of the study: Abundant contaminating clonotypes from the bulk population could appear in FACS-sorted repertoires. Detected again after the booster were most primary-vaccination clones, at approximately 96% CD4 and approximately 87% CD8.

The TCR was taken from a man aged 18 to 30 who received the YFV17D yellow fever vaccine. The sequences come from PBMCs, collected 5 days after the yellow fever booster vaccination. This chain links TRBV4-2 with TRBJ2-5, with 13 bases that match TRBD2. The DNA for the CDR3 is TGTGCCAGCAGCCGCGGGACTAGCGGGGCCGAGACCCAGTACTTC. This gives the protein CASSRGTSGAETQYF.